This paragraph reports one T cell receptor beta chain. Sequencing used immunoSEQ multiplex PCR; TCRdb keeps in-frame clones, though not all of them. Among more than 70,000 clones listed, 80% to 95% were seen once. The sample originates from a study of T cell changes during pregnancy in multiple sclerosis. The germline CDR1 and CDR2 sequences are SGHNT and YYREEE (reference sequence). The CDR3 covers 15 residues. Trimming at V came to 3 bases and at J to 5 bases, leaving 10 bases not matched to a gene. Material: peripheral blood, obtained before pregnancy. This sequence originates from a female donor with multiple sclerosis, enrolled in a pregnancy study. V usage is TRBV5-4 and J usage is TRBJ1-1; TRBD1 aligns across 7 bases. Here the CDR3 reads CASSSRQGLKTEAFF. The CDR3 bases are TGTGCCAGCAGCTCACGACAGGGATTAAAAACTGAAGCTTTCTTT.